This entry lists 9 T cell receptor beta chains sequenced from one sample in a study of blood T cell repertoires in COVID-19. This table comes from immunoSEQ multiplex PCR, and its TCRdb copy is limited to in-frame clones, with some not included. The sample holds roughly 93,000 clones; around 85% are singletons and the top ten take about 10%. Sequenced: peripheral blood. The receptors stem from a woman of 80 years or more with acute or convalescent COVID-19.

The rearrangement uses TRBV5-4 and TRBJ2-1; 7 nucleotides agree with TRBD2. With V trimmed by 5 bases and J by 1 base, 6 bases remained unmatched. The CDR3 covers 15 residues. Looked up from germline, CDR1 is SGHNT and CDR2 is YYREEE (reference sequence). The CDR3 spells CASSSAGVSYNEQFF. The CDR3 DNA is TGTGCCAGCAGTAGCGCGGGGGTTTCCTACAATGAGCAGTTCTTC.

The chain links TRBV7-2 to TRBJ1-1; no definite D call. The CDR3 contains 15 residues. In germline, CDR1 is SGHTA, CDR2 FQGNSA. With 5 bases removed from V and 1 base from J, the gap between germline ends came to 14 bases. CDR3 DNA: TGTGCCAGCAGCCTCTTTACAGTTGAGAACACTGAAGCTTTCTTT. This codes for CASSLFTVENTEAFF.

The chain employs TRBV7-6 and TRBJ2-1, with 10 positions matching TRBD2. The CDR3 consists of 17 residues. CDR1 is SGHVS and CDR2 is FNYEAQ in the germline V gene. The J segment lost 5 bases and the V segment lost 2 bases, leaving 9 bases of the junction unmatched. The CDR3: CASSLIFSGGLNNEQFF. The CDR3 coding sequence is TGTGCCAGCAGCTTAATCTTTAGCGGGGGGCTGAACAATGAGCAGTTCTTC.

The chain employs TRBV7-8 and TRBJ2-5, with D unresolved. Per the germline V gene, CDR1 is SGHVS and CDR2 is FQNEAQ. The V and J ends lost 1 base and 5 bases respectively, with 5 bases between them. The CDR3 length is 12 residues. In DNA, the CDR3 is TGTGCCAGCAGCTTAGAGAGGGAGACCCAGTACTTC. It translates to CASSLERETQYF.

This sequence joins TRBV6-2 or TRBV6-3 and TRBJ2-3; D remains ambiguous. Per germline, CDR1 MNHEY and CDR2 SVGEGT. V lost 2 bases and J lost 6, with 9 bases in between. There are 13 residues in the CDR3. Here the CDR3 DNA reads TGTGCCAGCAGTTACCGTCTCCGGGATACGCAGTATTTT. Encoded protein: CASSYRLRDTQYF.

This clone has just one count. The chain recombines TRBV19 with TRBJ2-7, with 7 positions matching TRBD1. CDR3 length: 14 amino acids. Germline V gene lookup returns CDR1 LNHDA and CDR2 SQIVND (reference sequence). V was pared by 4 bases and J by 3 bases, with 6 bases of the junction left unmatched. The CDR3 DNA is TGTGCCAGTAGTACGGGACAGAATTTCTACGAGCAGTACGTC. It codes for CASSTGQNFYEQYV.

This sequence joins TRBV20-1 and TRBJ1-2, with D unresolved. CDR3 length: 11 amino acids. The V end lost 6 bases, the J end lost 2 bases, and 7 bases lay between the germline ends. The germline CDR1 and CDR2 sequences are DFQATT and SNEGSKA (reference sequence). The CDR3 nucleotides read TGCAGTGCCACAGAAAACTATGGCTACACCTTC. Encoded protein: CSATENYGYTF.

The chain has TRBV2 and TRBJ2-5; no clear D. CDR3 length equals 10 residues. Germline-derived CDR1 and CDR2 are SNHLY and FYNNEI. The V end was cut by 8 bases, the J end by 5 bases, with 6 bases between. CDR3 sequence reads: CASRQETQYF. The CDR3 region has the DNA TGTGCCAGCCGCCAGGAGACCCAGTACTTC.

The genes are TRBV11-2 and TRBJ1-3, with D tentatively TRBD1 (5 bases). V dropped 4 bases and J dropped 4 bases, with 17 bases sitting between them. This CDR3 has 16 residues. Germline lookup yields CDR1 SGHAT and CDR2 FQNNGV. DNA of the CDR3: TGTGCCAGCAGCTCCAACGCTCCCCGGGGGGGAAACACCATATATTTT. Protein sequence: CASSSNAPRGGNTIYF.